This T cell receptor (beta chain) was retrieved from a study of cytomegalovirus exposure and HLA in healthy donors. For the study at large: A subsequent analysis stated that the 100 to 150 validation repertoires were run on the same platform as the 550 to 750 first-cohort repertoires.

V dropped 6 bases and J dropped 3; count of bases not matched to a gene: 17. CDR1 is SGHNT, CDR2 YYREEE, per germline (reference sequence). The CDR3 is 18 amino acids. Generated by immunoSEQ multiplex PCR, the TCRdb table keeps only in-frame clones and is missing some. The sample has roughly 120,000 clones; around 88% are singletons. The rearrangement joins TRBV5-4 to TRBJ1-2; 10 bases are a match to TRBD1. This receptor was taken from a man between 18 and 35 years old in good health and CMV-seronegative. Material: PBMCs. CDR3 amino acids: CASTRKGGTGDDYYGYTF. CDR3 coding DNA: TGTGCCAGCACTAGAAAAGGCGGGACAGGGGACGACTACTATGGCTACACCTTC.